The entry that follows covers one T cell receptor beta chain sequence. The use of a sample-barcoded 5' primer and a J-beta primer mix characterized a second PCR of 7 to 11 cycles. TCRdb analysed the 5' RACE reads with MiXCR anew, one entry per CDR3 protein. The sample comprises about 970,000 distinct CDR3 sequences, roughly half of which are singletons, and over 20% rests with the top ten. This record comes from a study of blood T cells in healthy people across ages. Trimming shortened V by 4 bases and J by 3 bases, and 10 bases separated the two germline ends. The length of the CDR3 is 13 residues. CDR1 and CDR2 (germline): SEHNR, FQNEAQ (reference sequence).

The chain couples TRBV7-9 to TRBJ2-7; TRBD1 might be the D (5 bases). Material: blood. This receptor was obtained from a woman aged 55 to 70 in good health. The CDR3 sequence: CASSSTDNYEQYF. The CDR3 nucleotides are TGTGCCAGCAGCTCCACGGACAACTACGAGCAGTACTTC. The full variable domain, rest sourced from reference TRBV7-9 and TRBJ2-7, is DTGVSQNPRHKITKRGQNVTFRCDPISEHNRLYWYRQTLGQGPEFLTYFQNEAQLEKSRLLSDRFSAERPKGSFSTLEIQRTEQGDSAMYLCASSSTDNYEQYFGPGTRLTVT.